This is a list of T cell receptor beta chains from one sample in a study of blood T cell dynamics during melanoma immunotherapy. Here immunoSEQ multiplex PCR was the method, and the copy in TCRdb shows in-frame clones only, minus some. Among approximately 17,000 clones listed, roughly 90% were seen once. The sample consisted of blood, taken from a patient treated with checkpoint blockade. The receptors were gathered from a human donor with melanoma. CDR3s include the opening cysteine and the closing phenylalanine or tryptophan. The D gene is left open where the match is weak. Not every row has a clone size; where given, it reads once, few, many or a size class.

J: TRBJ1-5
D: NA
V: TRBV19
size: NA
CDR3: CASTPVGGGRRQMQPQHF

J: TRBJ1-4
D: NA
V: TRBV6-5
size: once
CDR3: CASSYGGLGEKLFF

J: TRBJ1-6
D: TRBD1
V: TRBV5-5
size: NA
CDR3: CASSSGTESSPLHF

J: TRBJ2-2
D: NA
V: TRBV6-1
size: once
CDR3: CASPGPGGARELFF

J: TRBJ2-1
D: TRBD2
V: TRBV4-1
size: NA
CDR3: CASSLGSGGSFYNEQFF

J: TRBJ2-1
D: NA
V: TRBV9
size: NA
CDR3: CASSVGGSYNEQFF

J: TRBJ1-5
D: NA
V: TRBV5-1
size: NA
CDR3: CASSSGYGQPQHF

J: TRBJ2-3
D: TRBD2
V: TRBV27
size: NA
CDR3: CASSSHAGGGTGTDTQYF

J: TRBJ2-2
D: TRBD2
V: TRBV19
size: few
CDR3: CASSTPPGGITGELFF

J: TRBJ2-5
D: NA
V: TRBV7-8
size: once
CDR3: CASSLPPGETQYF

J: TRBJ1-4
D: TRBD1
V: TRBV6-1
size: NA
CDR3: CASSVPGQLNEKLFF

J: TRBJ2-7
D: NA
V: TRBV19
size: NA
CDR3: CASRRAGAYEQYF

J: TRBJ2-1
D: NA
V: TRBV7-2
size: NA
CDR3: CASSLVSGRGGNEQFF

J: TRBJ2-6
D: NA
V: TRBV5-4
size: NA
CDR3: CASSPQTLPAGANVLTF

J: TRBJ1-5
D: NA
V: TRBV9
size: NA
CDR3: CASSGGHGSNQPQHF

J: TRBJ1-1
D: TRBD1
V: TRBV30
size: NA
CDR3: CAWSAGTGHPTNTEAFF

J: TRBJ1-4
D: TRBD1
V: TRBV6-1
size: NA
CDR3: CASSPGQGREKLFF

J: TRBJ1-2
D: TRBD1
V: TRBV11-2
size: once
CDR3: CASSSKGTGVGHGYTF

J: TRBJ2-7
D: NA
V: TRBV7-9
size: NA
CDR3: CASSVQGLNDEQYF

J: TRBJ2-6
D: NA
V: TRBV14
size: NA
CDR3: CASSQGQPSSGANVLTF

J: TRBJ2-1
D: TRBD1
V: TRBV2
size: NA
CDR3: CASIYSTGNSYNEQFF

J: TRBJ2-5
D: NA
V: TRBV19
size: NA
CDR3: CASSEAGLRGTQYF

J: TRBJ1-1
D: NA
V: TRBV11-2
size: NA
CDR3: CASSLRGSLGTEAFF

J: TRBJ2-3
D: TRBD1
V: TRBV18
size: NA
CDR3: CASSPGTRGPDTQYF

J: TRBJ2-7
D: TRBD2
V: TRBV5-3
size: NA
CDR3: CAGEREGGYEQYF

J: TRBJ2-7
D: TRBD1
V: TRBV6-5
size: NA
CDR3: CASSYWGVGTDYEQYF

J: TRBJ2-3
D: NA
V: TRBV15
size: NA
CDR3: CATSPGAGSISTDTQYF

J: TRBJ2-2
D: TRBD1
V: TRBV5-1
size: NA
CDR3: CASSGRDRNTGELFF

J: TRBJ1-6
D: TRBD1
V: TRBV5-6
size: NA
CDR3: CASSPGTGGAYNSPLHF

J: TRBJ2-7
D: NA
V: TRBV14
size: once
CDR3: CASSHWGKASYEQYF

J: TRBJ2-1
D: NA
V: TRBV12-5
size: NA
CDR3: CASGLVRVGAYNEQFF

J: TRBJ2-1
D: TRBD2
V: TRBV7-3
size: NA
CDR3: CASSLGGSVYNEQFF

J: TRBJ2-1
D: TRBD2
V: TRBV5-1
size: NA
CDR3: CASSLGGTSQYHEQFF

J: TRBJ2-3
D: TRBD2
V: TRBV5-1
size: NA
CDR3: CASSSGLAGEVDTQYF

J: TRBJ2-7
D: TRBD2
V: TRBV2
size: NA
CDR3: CASSPLEGLAGAAQYF

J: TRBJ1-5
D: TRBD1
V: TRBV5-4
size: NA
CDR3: CASSSGQGDNQPQHF

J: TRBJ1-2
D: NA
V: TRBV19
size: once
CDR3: CASSWADYLYGYTF

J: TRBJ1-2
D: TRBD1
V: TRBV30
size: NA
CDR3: CAWSVPGQGAIGYTF

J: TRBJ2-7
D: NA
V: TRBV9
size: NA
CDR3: CASSVAGQSSRGEQYF

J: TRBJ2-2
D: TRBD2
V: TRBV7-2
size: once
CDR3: CASSRGLAGGPDTGELFF

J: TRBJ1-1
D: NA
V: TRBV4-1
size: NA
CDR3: CASSQESTGDTEAFF

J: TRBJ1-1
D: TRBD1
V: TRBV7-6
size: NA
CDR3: CASSQGGVTEAFF

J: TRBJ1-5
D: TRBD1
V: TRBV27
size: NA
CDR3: CASRPTGTQPQHF

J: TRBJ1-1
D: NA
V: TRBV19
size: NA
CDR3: CASRNRLNTEAFF

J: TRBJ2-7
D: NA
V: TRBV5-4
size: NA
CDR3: CASSFPQGGEQYF

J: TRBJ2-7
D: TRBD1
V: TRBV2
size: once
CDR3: CASTGTGNYEQYF

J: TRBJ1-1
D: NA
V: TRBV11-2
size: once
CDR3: CASSPQSGISGVEAFF

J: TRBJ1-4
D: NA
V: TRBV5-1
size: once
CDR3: CASSSTGTTNEKLFF